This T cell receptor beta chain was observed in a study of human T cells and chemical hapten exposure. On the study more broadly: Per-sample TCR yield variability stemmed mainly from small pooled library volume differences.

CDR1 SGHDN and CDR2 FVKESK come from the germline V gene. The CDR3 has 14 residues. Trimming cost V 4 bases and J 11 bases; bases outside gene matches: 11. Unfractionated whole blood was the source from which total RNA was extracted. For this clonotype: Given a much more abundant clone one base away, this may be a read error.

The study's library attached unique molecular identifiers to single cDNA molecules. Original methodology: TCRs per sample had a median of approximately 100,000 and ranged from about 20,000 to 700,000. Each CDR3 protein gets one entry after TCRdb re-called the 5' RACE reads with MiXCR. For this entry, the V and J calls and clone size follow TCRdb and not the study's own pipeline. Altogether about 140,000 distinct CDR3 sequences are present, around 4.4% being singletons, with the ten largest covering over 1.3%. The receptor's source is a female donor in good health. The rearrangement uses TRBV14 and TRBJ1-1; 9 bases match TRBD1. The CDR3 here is CASSRGQGLGFAFF. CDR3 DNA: TGTGCCAGCAGCCGAGGACAGGGGCTTGGGTTCGCTTTCTTT.